This T cell receptor beta chain is from a study of cytomegalovirus exposure and HLA in healthy donors. Study overall: Falling in the Caucasian-associated ancestry cluster were about four fifths of under 500 genotyped donors.

Primers: 60 Vbeta forward and 13 Jbeta reverse. Produced via immunoSEQ multiplex PCR; TCRdb's table is partial and in-frame only. The sample holds roughly 100,000 clones, roughly four fifths seen once. General observations from the study: A later analysis associated 15,000 or so TCR beta sequences with HLA alleles at a 0.05 false discovery rate. Generally TCR sequences proved uncommon, though certain public TCRs appeared in numerous donors. Altogether, 164 TCR beta chains were recorded as cytomegalovirus-associated.

About this clone itself: Its specificity is not known.

Germline lookup yields CDR1 MNHEY and CDR2 SVGAGI. This CDR3 comprises 14 residues. V was clipped by 10 bases and J by 1 base; unmatched bases: 5. This clonotype was sampled from a female donor in good health and CMV-seropositive. The sequencing input was PBMCs. The chain combines TRBV6-5 with TRBJ1-5, with 9 bases fitting TRBD1. This CDR3 reads CATRTGESNQPQHF. In nucleotides, the CDR3 is TGTGCCACCCGGACAGGGGAGAGCAATCAGCCCCAGCATTTT.